A selection of T cell receptor beta chains follows, all from one sample in a study of blood T cell repertoires in COVID-19. Generated by immunoSEQ multiplex PCR, the TCRdb table keeps only in-frame clones and is missing some. This table has a few hundred thousand clones, 90% appearing once. Sequencing was performed on PBMCs or T cells enriched from blood (not recorded which). These receptors originate from a woman between 18 and 30 years old with acute COVID-19. CDR3s include the opening cysteine and the closing phenylalanine or tryptophan. Fields, in order: J gene, D gene, V gene, clone size, CDR3 DNA, CDR3 protein. D genes are given only for firm matches. Clone size, where shown, is once, few, many, or a class for clones that have expanded.

>TRBJ2-7|.|TRBV7-2|few
TGTGCCAGCAGCTTAGACGGACACTCCTACGAGCAGTACTTC
CASSLDGHSYEQYF
>TRBJ2-3|TRBD2|TRBV5-1|once
TGCGCCAGCAGAATAGCGGGAGTTGGCACAGATACGCAGTATTTT
CASRIAGVGTDTQYF
>TRBJ2-1|.|TRBV3-1/TRBV3-2|once
TGTGCCAGCAGCCAATTGGCAGCCTACAATGAGCAGTTCTTC
CASSQLAAYNEQFF
>TRBJ2-2|TRBD2|TRBV7-3|few
TGTGCCAGCAGCTTATCCGCGGGAGGGCCGGGATACACCGGGGAGCTGTTTTTT
CASSLSAGGPGYTGELFF
>TRBJ2-4|.|TRBV6-5|.
TGTGCCAGCAGTCGGGGGGCCTTCGGGAACATTCAGTACTTC
CASSRGAFGNIQYF
>TRBJ1-1|.|TRBV9|.
TGTGCCAGCAGCGTAGTGAGGGAGGGCCTGGGTGGCACTGAAGCTTTCTTT
CASSVVREGLGGTEAFF
>TRBJ2-1|TRBD1|TRBV7-6|.
TGTGCCAGCAGCCCCTGGACAGGAAATGAGCAGTTCTTC
CASSPWTGNEQFF
>TRBJ2-7|.|TRBV5-1|.
TGCGCCAGCAGCCCGGGCAGGGATTTGAACTACGAGCAGTACTTC
CASSPGRDLNYEQYF
>TRBJ2-7|TRBD2|TRBV13|.
TGTGCCAGCAGCGCGATGGGCGGGAGCTCCTACGAGCAGTACTTC
CASSAMGGSSYEQYF
>TRBJ1-5|TRBD1|TRBV6-5|.
TGTGCCAGCAGCCCCAAGACAGGGGGCAGGCCCCAGCATTTT
CASSPKTGGRPQHF
>TRBJ2-5|TRBD1|TRBV5-1|.
TGCGCCAGCAGCCTTGGGACAGGGCCGGACACCCAGTACTTC
CASSLGTGPDTQYF
>TRBJ1-2|.|TRBV5-4|.
TGTGCCAGCACCCCGGGGCGAACAGGGAACTATGGCTACACCTTC
CASTPGRTGNYGYTF
>TRBJ2-7|.|TRBV28|.
TGTGCCAGCAGCCCGGGAGATGAGGGGATTTACGAGCAGTACTTC
CASSPGDEGIYEQYF
>TRBJ1-6|TRBD1|TRBV2|few
TGTGCCAGCAGTGGCCGGGGACAGTATAATTCACCCCTCCACTTT
CASSGRGQYNSPLHF
>TRBJ2-1|TRBD2|TRBV7-2|.
TGTGCCAGCGAAGTACTAGCGGGGCCGAGGAATGAGCAGTTCTTC
CASEVLAGPRNEQFF
>TRBJ1-2|TRBD1|TRBV28|once
TGTGCCAGCAGTAGCACCCGGACAGGGCGGAGTAACTATGGCTACACCTTC
CASSSTRTGRSNYGYTF
>TRBJ2-1|.|TRBV6-5|.
TGTGCCAGCAGCCGAATCCCAGGGTATGAGCAGTTCTTC
CASSRIPGYEQFF
>TRBJ1-4|TRBD1|TRBV7-2|once
TGTGCCAGCAGCCGGGACAGGGGGCGGGGTGAAAAACTGTTTTTT
CASSRDRGRGEKLFF
>TRBJ2-6|.|TRBV2|.
TGTGCCAGCAGTGAACGGGCTGGGGCCAACGTCCTGACTTTC
CASSERAGANVLTF
>TRBJ1-1|.|TRBV2|.
TGTGCCAGCAGTGAGGCGGGGAAGAACACTGAAGCTTTCTTT
CASSEAGKNTEAFF
>TRBJ1-5|.|TRBV28|once
TGTGCCAGCAGTTTAGGCGGGAACAATCAGCCCCAGCATTTT
CASSLGGNNQPQHF
>TRBJ1-5|TRBD1|TRBV7-2|.
TGTGCCAGCAGCATTGACAGGGCCCCAAATCAGCCCCAGCATTTT
CASSIDRAPNQPQHF
>TRBJ2-2|.|TRBV5-1|.
TGCGCCAGCAGCTTGGAAGGGGCAGTAAACACCGGGGAGCTGTTTTTT
CASSLEGAVNTGELFF
>TRBJ2-5|.|TRBV5-8|.
TGTGCCAGCAGCTTAGGACAGCAAGAGACCCAGTACTTC
CASSLGQQETQYF
>TRBJ1-1|.|TRBV7-2|.
TGTGCCAGCAGCTTAGGCGGCGGGACGAACACTGAAGCTTTCTTT
CASSLGGGTNTEAFF
>TRBJ2-3|.|TRBV28|.
TGTGCCAGCAGTTATGGGGGGTTGATAGCGGGCACAGATACGCAGTATTTT
CASSYGGLIAGTDTQYF
>TRBJ1-2|.|TRBV29-1|.
TGCAGCGTTGAATCAGTCAGCTATGGCTACACCTTC
CSVESVSYGYTF
>TRBJ2-3|.|TRBV9|.
TGTGCCAGCAGCGTAGCAGGACAGAGAGTTTTTGATACGCAGTATTTT
CASSVAGQRVFDTQYF
>TRBJ2-2|.|TRBV30|.
TGTGCCTGGAGCGGGTACACCGGGGAGCTGTTTTTT
CAWSGYTGELFF
>TRBJ1-1|.|TRBV7-9|.
TGTGCCAGCAGCTTATCAGGCACTGAAGCTTTCTTT
CASSLSGTEAFF
>TRBJ1-3|TRBD1|TRBV9|.
TGTGCCAGCGGTATAGACAGGGTGACAAACACCATATATTTT
CASGIDRVTNTIYF
>TRBJ1-2|.|TRBV19|.
TGTGCCAGTAGCTCCTCCGGGGGAGTTTATGGCTACACCTTC
CASSSSGGVYGYTF
>TRBJ1-5|.|TRBV30|.
TGTGCCTGGAGTGTTGGCCTAAAGGGGGTGCTTGGTCAGCCCCAGCATTTT
CAWSVGLKGVLGQPQHF
>TRBJ1-2|TRBD1|TRBV12-3/TRBV12-4|.
TGTGCCAGCAGCCCAGGGGGGCATGGCTACACCTTC
CASSPGGHGYTF
>TRBJ2-7|TRBD1|TRBV10-1|.
TGCGCCACACAACTGGGACAGGGTTACGAGCAGTACTTC
CATQLGQGYEQYF
>TRBJ1-5|.|TRBV27|.
TGTGCCAGCAGTTTATCGAGCCTGAGCAATCAGCCCCAGCATTTT
CASSLSSLSNQPQHF
>TRBJ1-1|TRBD1|TRBV27|.
TGTGCCAGCAGTCGACCCCAGGACAGGCCTGAAGCTTTCTTT
CASSRPQDRPEAFF
>TRBJ2-3|.|TRBV7-3|.
TGTGCCAGCAGCTTATCGGGGTCAGATACGCAGTATTTT
CASSLSGSDTQYF
>TRBJ1-2|TRBD1|TRBV27|.
TGTGCCAGCAGTCCGGGACAGCTCCCGTATGGCTACACCTTC
CASSPGQLPYGYTF
>TRBJ2-4|TRBD1|TRBV4-1|.
TGCGCCAGCAGCCTGTGGGACAGGCCCGCCACAGTGAACATTCAGTACTTC
CASSLWDRPATVNIQYF
>TRBJ2-3|TRBD1|TRBV9|.
TGTGCCAGCAGCGCCGATCCCTGGAGTGGGACAGGGTCCTCAGATACGCAGTATTTT
CASSADPWSGTGSSDTQYF
>TRBJ1-1|.|TRBV7-3|.
TGTGCCAGCAGCCCTAACGATGGGAACACTGAAGCTTTCTTT
CASSPNDGNTEAFF
>TRBJ1-1|.|TRBV28|.
TGTGCCAGCAGGGAGACAGGCCGAACTGAAGCTTTCTTT
CASRETGRTEAFF
>TRBJ1-6|TRBD1|TRBV2|few
TGTGCCAGCAGTTCCCGGACAGGAGGGGATTCACCCCTCCACTTT
CASSSRTGGDSPLHF
>TRBJ1-2|.|TRBV7-2|.
TGTGCCAGCAGCTCTATCTCCGGGACAACTTATGGCTACACCTTC
CASSSISGTTYGYTF
>TRBJ1-1|TRBD1|TRBV2|.
TGTGCCAGCAGTGGGCGACAGGGCCAAGCTGAAGCTTTCTTT
CASSGRQGQAEAFF
>TRBJ2-1|TRBD1|TRBV11-2|.
TGTGCCAGCAGCTTGGCTACCGGGACAGGGACCTACAATGAGCAGTTCTTC
CASSLATGTGTYNEQFF
>TRBJ2-7|TRBD2|TRBV27|.
TGTGCCAGCAGGGTCACGGGAGGGATACAATCCGAGCAGTACTTC
CASRVTGGIQSEQYF
>TRBJ2-1|.|TRBV7-9|.
TGTGCCAGCAGCTTAGGATCGAGTAACGGCAATGAGCAGTTCTTC
CASSLGSSNGNEQFF
>TRBJ2-3|TRBD2|TRBV28|.
TGTGCCAGCAGTTTACCGCTAGCGGGAGTTCGAAGCGATACGCAGTATTTT
CASSLPLAGVRSDTQYF
>TRBJ1-4|TRBD1|TRBV28|.
TGTGCCAGCAGTTTATGGGGGACAGGGGAAAGTGAAAAACTGTTTTTT
CASSLWGTGESEKLFF
>TRBJ1-2|.|TRBV19|.
TGTGCCAGTTTAACCAGGGCCTATGGCTACACCTTC
CASLTRAYGYTF
>TRBJ2-5|TRBD1|TRBV28|.
TGTGCCACCCAACCTGGACAGGGGACAACCCAGTACTTC
CATQPGQGTTQYF
>TRBJ1-4|.|TRBV5-1|.
TGCGCCAGCAGCTTGGCCATGGCAGGGGCGACGGAAAAACTGTTTTTT
CASSLAMAGATEKLFF